Below, one T cell receptor beta chain is given with its context. Its antigen is still unknown. Per-sample cDNA came from eight separate reactions. Reanalyzing the 5' RACE reads, TCRdb keeps one entry per CDR3 protein, without DNA. This sample's table reports 140,000 to 150,000 distinct CDR3 sequences. These data belong to a study of monozygotic twins with inflammatory bowel disease. Study-level findings and limits: The results supported no single strong signal or clonotype associated with IBD. No detectable difference in repertoire similarity separated concordant from discordant twins, possibly as a result of limited power.

This CDR3 contains 16 residues. Germline V gene sequence: CDR1 SGHTA, CDR2 FQGNSA. V usage is TRBV7-2 and J usage is TRBJ2-3; TCRdb picks TRBD1, but there is no DNA to check that call. This TCR came from a human donor with ulcerative colitis or Crohn's disease, or a healthy co-twin of an affected twin (not recorded which). The sample comprised blood. CDR3 in amino acids: CASSFPPEGYTDTQYF.